This TCR beta chain was observed in a study of cytomegalovirus exposure and HLA in healthy donors. PCR used 60 Vbeta primers and 13 Jbeta primers. TCRdb keeps only in-frame clones here, not all; method: immunoSEQ multiplex PCR. The sample carries some 170,000 clones, 75% to 90% recorded once. Germline loops: CDR1 SGHAT, CDR2 FQDESV (reference sequence). CDR3 length: 17 residues. Deletions cut 5 bases from V and 6 bases from J, with 25 bases between. Sequencing used PBMCs. The gene calls are TRBV11-1 and TRBJ1-1; D unclear. The receptor was derived from a girl aged 2 to 10 in good health and CMV-seropositive. The CDR3 DNA follows: TGTGCCAGCAGCCCACCCCGGGGAAGGAGAGAGGTAGCTGAAGCTTTCTTT. This translates into CASSPPRGRREVAEAFF. The variable domain in full, with the rest retrieved from reference TRBV11-1 and TRBJ1-1, is EAEVAQSPRYKITEKSQAVAFWCDPISGHATLYWYRQILGQGPELLVQFQDESVVDDSQLPKDRFSAERLKGVDSTLKIQPAELGDSAMYLCASSPPRGRREVAEAFFGQGTRLTVV.